This is a list of T cell receptor beta chains from one sample in a study of T cell responses to AZD1222 COVID-19 vaccine. The data were produced by immunoSEQ multiplex PCR, yet TCRdb's version contains in-frame clones alone and is incomplete. The sample consists of roughly 100,000 clones, less than 90% of them appearing once. This sample comprised peripheral blood, obtained on day 0 of AZD1222 vaccination. Receptors were obtained from an adult in good health. Both conserved end residues are part of each CDR3. The D gene is left open where the match is weak. Rows give clone size only sometimes, using once, few, many, or a class for an expanded clone.

>TRBV9|TRBJ2-2|few|TRBD2
TGTGCCAGCAGCGCTGACCTAGCGGGGGTGGCCGGGGAGCTGTTTTTT
CASSADLAGVAGELFF
>TRBV27|TRBJ2-7|once|NA
TGTGCCAGCAAGGCGGGAAGGGCCTACGAGCAGTACTTC
CASKAGRAYEQYF
>TRBV4-2|TRBJ1-1|NA|NA
TGTGCCAGCAGCCAAGCTACCGGGACATTAGGAGGGGCTTTCTTT
CASSQATGTLGGAFF
>TRBV20-1|TRBJ1-4|NA|NA
TGCAGTGCCCTTGCCTCCAAACTGTTTTTT
CSALASKLFF
>TRBV18|TRBJ2-1|NA|TRBD2
TGTGCCAGCTCACCACCCCTTGGCGGGAGGGCCCAGGTTGAGCAGTTCTTC
CASSPPLGGRAQVEQFF
>TRBV28|TRBJ2-5|once|NA
TGTGCCAGCACACCACATAGGTTTCGGGAGACCCAGTACTTC
CASTPHRFRETQYF
>TRBV30|TRBJ1-5|NA|TRBD1
TGTGCCTGGAAATCGCGGACAGGGAATCAGCCCCAGCATTTT
CAWKSRTGNQPQHF
>TRBV5-1|TRBJ1-5|NA|NA
TGCGCCAGCAGGAAGGACGGTCATAGCAATCAGCCCCAGCATTTT
CASRKDGHSNQPQHF
>TRBV4-2|TRBJ2-3|once|TRBD2
TGTGCCAGCAGCCAAGCTGGGGGGGGGATGCCAGATACGCAGTATTTT
CASSQAGGGMPDTQYF
>TRBV28|TRBJ1-5|few|NA
TGTGCCAGCAGTTTCGGGGGCCCCAATCAGCCCCAGCATTTT
CASSFGGPNQPQHF